This T cell receptor (beta chain) was recovered during a study of shared clonotypes between healthy human individuals (dated by TCRdb to about 2020). With regard to the full study: The cohort included three men and a couple of women between 18 and 49 years of age. For each donor, three plates each were used for CD4 naive and CD4 memory, two plates were used for CD8 naive, and one plate was used for CD8 memory. Blood TCR repertoires of about 5 healthy adults were deeply sequenced to estimate repertoire size and the extent of clonotype sharing between individuals. Libraries were prepared and TCR repertoires were sequenced by different laboratories using diverse techniques, in order to increase sequencing depth and limit assay-specific biases. Leukapheresis yielded between about 0.85 and 9.5 billion PBMCs per donor. General study outcomes and caveats: Sampling was restricted to blood, and TCR repertoires in tissue are likely to differ from TCR repertoires in blood. Compared with non-shared clonotypes, clonotypes shared by all four sorted-subset donors had higher generation probabilities. Rarefaction of sorted-subset datasets indicated incomplete sequencing despite the large sequencing depth. Estimated clonotype richness was generally larger for naive than for memory subsets. The genetic and exposure-history diversity represented was limited by the small number of donors. When several donors were compared, the shared fraction of clonotypes was about 5.5% for naive CD4, about 4% for naive CD8, 2.3% for memory CD4, and 0.35% to 0.5% for memory CD8. Pairwise subsampling led to the expectation that sequencing depth would affect the degree of clonotype sharing among donors.

CD8 naive samples consisted of CD45RO-negative cells that were positively selected for CCR7, yielding a CD45RA+CCR7+ population without TemRA cells. The donors were healthy, HIV-negative adults who had no recently reported acute infections or vaccinations. Every donor was a Caucasian adult residing in Nashville, Tennessee, USA. After blood collection by leukapheresis, PBMCs were isolated using Ficoll-Histopaque density gradient centrifugation and then cryopreserved in the vapor phase of liquid nitrogen. Purity and quantity of every magnetically sorted T cell population were checked by analytical flow cytometry. Genomic DNA was isolated from every sorted fraction and measured by UV absorbance on a Nanodrop 2000c. TCR CDR3 regions were amplified from genomic DNA by multiplex PCR using the deep immunoSEQ assay. Genomic DNA extracted from each cell subset was distributed evenly over all wells of several immunoSEQ 96-well plates, and each plate served as one replicate. Each replicate PCR for sorted subsets received about 180 ng genomic DNA, equal to tens of thousands of T cell genomes. Purified libraries were measured with a Qubit 3.0 fluorometer, size-checked on a Bioanalyzer 2100, and measured again with the KAPA Library Quantification kit. Every immunoSEQ 96-well plate was sequenced on a separate single-read 150-cycle Illumina NextSeq 550 flow cell. The study's processing was this. Because only junctional sequences without quality scores were contained in the immunoSEQ output, filtering matching that applied to full-length reads could not be performed. Sequences were annotated with PyIR, a Python wrapper for IgBLAST v1.9, using IMGT germline references to assign V/J genes and CDR3. Any read was removed if the V/J assignment was weak (E-value above 1e-6), the CDR3 was missing, or the read contained stop codons, out-of-frame junctions, or ambiguous translated residues. A V3J clonotype was defined by an identical inferred V gene, J gene, and CDR3 amino acid sequence. Percentage overlap between repertoires was computed as shared unique clonotypes divided by the size of the smaller repertoire. Three approaches were used to assess repertoire richness: RTK rarefaction, the Chao1 estimator, and Recon v2.1 estimates of unobserved clonotypes. For all TCRbeta clonotypes obtained by the gDNA method from a few donors, generation probabilities were computed with OLGA. Held by TCRdb, this immuneACCESS table contains in-frame sequences only and omits some clones. Under half of the omission traces to an unresolved V gene where checked; the cause of the rest is unknown. V and J calls and clone size are those listed in that table; D and trimming were worked out from the DNA. Within this sample are some 2.1 million clones, with 85% to 95% of them counted one time only. The ten biggest clones cover 1.5% to 2% of the sample.

CDR1 is given as SGHAT and CDR2 as FQDESV, both from the germline V gene (reference sequence). The CDR3 sequence holds 14 residues, the cysteine and phenylalanine included. Just the 42-base CDR3 DNA is kept, in frame starting at base 1. V and J are trimmed by 5 bases and 5 bases, and the gene matches miss 5 bases of the junction. In this sample, this clone turned up once. Its antigen has not been determined. No clone much larger than this one lies a single base away; base qualities are absent. This receptor was identified in a man aged 18-30 years in good health. Some clones in this sample may be carry-over from other donors' samples. Specimen: naive CD8+ T cells from PBMCs. Read against the paper, the sample's cell subset or site label means: CD45RA+CCR7+. The rearranged chain carries TRBV11-1 and TRBJ2-1; TRBD1 fits 8 bases in the junction. In nucleotide form, the sequence is TGTGCCAGCAGCCCGAGGACAGGGAACAATGAGCAGTTCTTC. This encodes CASSPRTGNNEQFF.